This T cell receptor beta chain was identified during a study of breast tumors, draining lymph nodes, adjacent tissues. TCRdb fed the multiplex PCR reads into MiXCR, producing one record per CDR3 protein. Of 9,500 to 12,000 distinct CDR3 sequences in the sample, approximately 55% were seen once. From germline, CDR1 is LGHNA and CDR2 YSLEER. The length of the CDR3 is 14 residues. Trimming at V came to 0 bases and at J to 9 bases, leaving 1 base not matched to a gene. The sequence came from a female donor with breast cancer. Some clones in this sample may be carry-over from other donors' samples. The sample comprised breast tumor tissue. The chain joins TRBV4-3 to TRBJ1-6; TRBD1 aligns across 8 bases. For the CDR3, the DNA is TGCGCCAGCAGCCAAGAAGGGACAGGTTCACCCCTCCACTTT. Its translation: CASSQEGTGSPLHF.